A selection of T cell receptor beta chains follows, all from one sample in a study of blood T cell repertoires in COVID-19. Here immunoSEQ multiplex PCR was the method, and the copy in TCRdb shows in-frame clones only, minus some. Among about 170,000 clones, 85% were seen once, and the ten largest hold about 3.5%. Sequencing was carried out using peripheral blood. Every receptor here comes from a human donor with acute or convalescent COVID-19. The donor label of this sample is uncertain. The CDR3 runs from the conserved cysteine through the conserved F or W. The D gene is left open where the match is weak. Expanded clones get a size class; other rows say once, few or many, or leave the size out.

TRBD1	TRBV10-3	TRBJ1-2	NA	CAISGRGAFGYTF	TGTGCCATCAGTGGCAGGGGGGCCTTTGGCTACACCTTC
NA	TRBV7-2	TRBJ1-3	NA	CASSGGISGNTIYF	TGTGCCAGCAGCGGGGGGATCTCTGGAAACACCATATATTTT
NA	TRBV2	TRBJ2-5	NA	CASSGIMGEETQYF	TGTGCCAGCAGCGGCATTATGGGAGAAGAGACCCAGTACTTC
NA	TRBV27	TRBJ1-5	NA	CASSLDSYGNQPQHF	TGTGCCAGCAGTTTAGACAGTTACGGGAATCAGCCCCAGCATTTT
NA	TRBV7-2	TRBJ2-4	NA	CASSDISVRNIQYF	TGTGCCAGCAGCGATATAAGCGTGCGAAACATTCAGTACTTC
TRBD1	TRBV3-1/TRBV3-2	TRBJ1-2	NA	CASSHQGPTGQSLGGYTF	TGTGCCAGCAGCCACCAAGGGCCTACGGGACAGTCGTTGGGTGGCTACACCTTC
TRBD1	TRBV30	TRBJ1-1	few	CAWSRGPEAFF	TGTGCCTGGAGTAGGGGGCCTGAAGCTTTCTTT
TRBD1	TRBV4-1	TRBJ1-1	NA	CASSQGGQGYAEAFF	TGCGCCAGCAGCCAAGGAGGACAGGGGTACGCTGAAGCTTTCTTT
TRBD1	TRBV7-3	TRBJ1-6	NA	CASSLRGTANSPLHF	TGTGCCAGCAGCTTAAGAGGGACAGCCAATTCACCCCTCCACTTT
TRBD1	TRBV11-2	TRBJ2-7	NA	CASSLRPRDRVPYEQYF	TGTGCCAGCAGCCTACGACCCCGGGACAGAGTACCGTACGAGCAGTACTTC
TRBD1	TRBV24-1	TRBJ2-5	NA	CATSEGTGQSQETQYF	TGTGCCACCAGTGAGGGGACAGGGCAATCGCAAGAGACCCAGTACTTC